This passage covers 29 T cell receptor beta chains from one sample sequenced in a study of early T cells in non-severe SARS-CoV-2 infection. TCRdb independently ran MiXCR on the 5' RACE reads; one entry per CDR3 protein. Of tens of thousands of distinct CDR3 sequences in the sample, 8.7% were seen once. Sequenced material: whole blood, taken at baseline. Every receptor here comes from an adult who was a healthcare worker with PCR-confirmed SARS-CoV-2 infection or an uninfected control (not recorded which).

This clonotype was detected only a few times. The chain employs TRBV10-1 and TRBJ2-3, with 9 bases identical to TRBD1. J gave up 0 bases and V 3 bases, and 1 base lay outside the gene matches. The CDR3 loop spans 15 amino acids. In germline, CDR1 is WNHNN, CDR2 SYGVQD (reference sequence). The CDR3 DNA reads TGCGCCAGCAGTGAACAGGGGGCGAGCACAGATACGCAGTATTTT. Translation gives CASSEQGASTDTQYF.

The rearrangement joins TRBV7-6 to TRBJ1-2, with 9 bases matching TRBD1. Per germline, CDR1 SGHVS and CDR2 FNYEAQ. The CDR3 is 15 residues long. Trimming took 5 bases from V and 4 from J; bases not matched to a gene: 8. Here the CDR3 reads CASSPGTGPFYGYTF. CDR3 bases: TGTGCCAGCAGCCCGGGGACAGGGCCTTTCTATGGCTACACCTTC.

This clonotype came up a few times. This chain connects TRBV7-9 to TRBJ2-1; TRBD2 matches 10 bases. The CDR3 totals 15 residues. CDR1 is SEHNR, CDR2 FQNEAQ, per germline (reference sequence). After removal of 5 bases from V and 2 bases from J, the junction contained 3 bases not matched to a gene. CDR3 loop: CASSPSGSTYNEQFF. DNA for the CDR3: TGTGCCAGCAGCCCTAGCGGGAGCACCTACAATGAGCAGTTCTTC.

This clonotype was recorded at least ten times. V is TRBV4-2 and J is TRBJ2-2; 9 positions match TRBD2. After removal of 4 bases from V and 4 bases from J, the junction contained 1 base not matched to a gene. Germline V gene data show CDR1 as LGHNA and CDR2 as YNFKEQ. This CDR3 contains 14 residues. The CDR3 reads CASSLTSGTGELFF. In DNA form, the CDR3 reads TGTGCCAGCAGCCTGACTAGCGGCACCGGGGAGCTGTTTTTT.

The CDR3 nucleotides are TGTGCCAGCAGTCAACACGTTAACTCTGGGGCCAACGTCCTGACTTTC. As protein: CASSQHVNSGANVLTF. V and J are TRBV27 and TRBJ2-6; D not certain. The CDR3 is made up of 16 amino acids. The germline V gene encodes CDR1 MNHEY and CDR2 SMNVEV (reference sequence). V dropped 5 bases and J dropped 0 bases, with 11 bases sitting between them.

This clonotype was seen many times. This chain links TRBV7-2 with TRBJ1-1; D unresolved. Trimming took off 8 bases at V and 0 bases at J, with 10 bases between the two ends. CDR3 size: 13 residues. Germline V gene lookup returns CDR1 SGHTA and CDR2 FQGNSA. The CDR3 coding sequence is TGTGCCAGCTGCCGACGGGTGAACACTGAAGCTTTCTTT. It is translated as CASCRRVNTEAFF.

The V call is TRBV7-6, the J call TRBJ2-7; D is perhaps TRBD1 or TRBD2 (5 bases each). Germline assignment: CDR1 SGHVS and CDR2 FNYEAQ. Deletions cut 4 bases from V and 3 bases from J, with 16 bases between. The CDR3 has 15 amino acids. The CDR3 nucleotides read TGTGCCAGCAGCTCTTCGGGACCTCTAAGCTACGAGCAGTACTTC. Encoded protein: CASSSSGPLSYEQYF.

Of note for this clonotype: Compared with germline, one end of the junction differs, possibly owing to a read error. The chain joins TRBV29-1 to TRBJ2-3, with TRBD2 identical over 10 bases. There are 12 residues in the CDR3. The germline V gene has CDR1 SQVTM and CDR2 ANQGSEA. This CDR3 reads CSVRTGLAGEHF. In nucleotides, the CDR3 is TGCAGCGTAAGAACCGGGCTAGCGGGGGAGCATTTT.

Worth noting for this clonotype: This is likely a read error, given that the CDR3 carries no conserved phenylalanine or tryptophan at its end. The chain couples TRBV11-2 to TRBJ2-1; D is undetermined. The CDR3 contains 13 residues. From germline, CDR1 is SGHAT and CDR2 FQNNGV. The V end lost 0 bases, the J end lost 6 bases, and 6 bases lay between the germline ends. The CDR3 sequence: CASSLEGLNEQFY. CDR3 DNA sequence: TGTGCCAGCAGCTTAGAAGGGCTCAATGAGCAGTTCTAC.

The rearrangement links TRBV29-1 to TRBJ1-2; D unresolved. The length of the CDR3 is 12 residues. The germline V gene encodes CDR1 SQVTM and CDR2 ANQGSEA. Trimming left V 1 base short and J 3 bases short, with 6 bases between. CDR3 sequence: CSVEGEHYGYTF. In DNA form, the CDR3 reads TGCAGCGTTGAAGGCGAGCACTATGGCTACACCTTC.

The sample holds many counts of this clonotype. The chain links TRBV12-3 or TRBV12-4 to TRBJ2-5, with D perhaps being TRBD1 or TRBD2 (5 bases each). This CDR3 is 16 amino acids long. V was trimmed by 5 bases and J by 4 bases, leaving 20 bases between them. The CDR3 coding sequence is TGTGCCAGCAGTGTCCGGGACGGTGTCATGGTAGAGACCCAGTACTTC. This gives the protein CASSVRDGVMVETQYF.

This chain uses TRBV7-9 with TRBJ2-5, with 8 bases aligning to TRBD1. Unmatched junction bases numbered 6, after V lost 5 bases and J lost 4 bases. Germline lookup yields CDR1 SEHNR and CDR2 FQNEAQ (reference sequence). The CDR3 extends over 14 amino acids. CDR3 sequence: CASSRDRGGETQYF. DNA of the CDR3: TGTGCCAGCAGCCGAGACAGGGGAGGAGAGACCCAGTACTTC.

The chain carries TRBV11-2 and TRBJ2-2, with 9 nucleotides matching TRBD2. There are 17 residues in the CDR3. J gave up 5 bases and V 1 base, and 8 bases lay outside the gene matches. Germline-derived CDR1 and CDR2 are SGHAT and FQNNGV. The CDR3 reads CASSLVGSGSRTGELFF. CDR3 coding DNA: TGTGCCAGCAGCTTAGTCGGTAGCGGGAGCCGGACCGGGGAGCTGTTTTTT.

This clonotype has a count of ten or more. The V call is TRBV10-1, the J call TRBJ1-4; D not certain. V lost 5 bases and J lost 2, with 6 bases in between. The CDR3 has 13 amino acids. CDR1 and CDR2 from the germline V gene are WNHNN and SYGVQD (reference sequence). DNA for the CDR3: TGCGCCAGCAGTCACGGCACTAATGAAAAACTGTTTTTT. This gives the protein CASSHGTNEKLFF.

The rearrangement joins TRBV20-1 to TRBJ2-7, with 7 bases matching TRBD2. The CDR3 spans 13 residues. The V and J ends lost 3 bases and 2 bases, in that order; junction bases with no gene match: 4. CDR1 and CDR2 (germline): DFQATT, SNEGSKA (reference sequence). CDR3 protein: CSASEGGPYEQYF. In DNA, the CDR3 is TGCAGTGCTAGTGAGGGAGGGCCCTACGAGCAGTACTTC.

This chain uses TRBV5-5 with TRBJ2-3; tentatively, D is TRBD2 (5 bases). Trimming left V 7 bases short and J 2 bases short, with 17 bases between. Germline lookup yields CDR1 SGHKS and CDR2 YYEKEE (reference sequence). The CDR3 spans 15 residues. In DNA, the CDR3 is TGTGCCAGCGGCCCGGGAAGAACCTTCACAGATACGCAGTATTTT. This gives the protein CASGPGRTFTDTQYF.

This clonotype was observed a few times. The rearrangement links TRBV20-1 to TRBJ2-4; 9 bases are shared with TRBD2. The length of the CDR3 is 13 residues. Germline CDR1 reads DFQATT; CDR2 reads SNEGSKA (reference sequence). Trimming at V came to 2 bases and at J to 7 bases, leaving 3 bases not matched to a gene. The CDR3 loop reads CSARLAGNNIQYF. CDR3 DNA sequence: TGCAGTGCTAGACTAGCGGGGAACAACATTCAGTACTTC.

This clonotype was recorded at least ten times. The chain recombines TRBV13 with TRBJ2-1, with D possibly TRBD1 on 6 matching bases. Germline CDR1 PRHDT, CDR2 FYEKMQ (reference sequence). With 5 bases removed from V and 6 bases from J, the gap between germline ends came to 14 bases. The length of the CDR3 is 14 residues. This CDR3 is CASSQPRTVNEQFF. The CDR3 DNA reads as TGTGCCAGCAGCCAGCCCCGGACAGTCAATGAGCAGTTCTTC.

This clonotype has only a few counts. The CDR3 coding sequence is TGTGCCAGCAGCCAAGATCTATGGGAGGAAGAGACCCAGTACTTC. Its translation is CASSQDLWEEETQYF. This chain connects TRBV3-1 to TRBJ2-5; D may be TRBD2 (6 bases). The CDR3 is 15 residues long. V lost 0 bases and J 3 bases, leaving 11 bases between the germline ends. Germline V gene lookup returns CDR1 LGHDT and CDR2 YNNKEL (reference sequence).

In this sample, this clonotype turned up a few times. V usage is TRBV7-3 and J usage is TRBJ2-3; 9 bases are shared with TRBD1. This CDR3 has 16 residues. Germline CDR1 and CDR2: SGHTA and FQGTGA. Trimming took 4 bases from V and 5 from J; bases not matched to a gene: 10. The CDR3 nucleotides are TGTGCCAGCAGCTCCCCGGACGGGACAGGGAGAGATACGCAGTATTTT. It specifies CASSSPDGTGRDTQYF. The full variable domain, in which reference TRBV7-3 and TRBJ2-3 provide the parts outside the CDR3, is GAGVSQTPSNKVTEKGKYVELRCDPISGHTALYWYRQSLGQGPEFLIYFQGTGAADDSGLPNDRFFAVRPEGSVSTLKIQRTERGDSAVYLCASSSPDGTGRDTQYFGPGTRLTVL.

This sequence joins TRBV18 and TRBJ1-1; 8 nucleotides line up with TRBD1. Germline-derived CDR1 and CDR2 are KGHSH and LQKENI. The CDR3 contains 15 residues. With V trimmed by 5 bases and J by 2 bases, 7 bases remained unmatched. The CDR3: CASSEGQGSNTEAFF. For the CDR3, the DNA is TGTGCCAGCTCAGAAGGACAGGGTAGCAACACTGAAGCTTTCTTT.

The chain is built from TRBV12-3 or TRBV12-4 and TRBJ2-7; TRBD2 matches 9 bases. CDR3 size: 14 residues. After removal of 1 base from V and 6 bases from J, the junction contained 4 bases not matched to a gene. CDR3 DNA sequence: TGTGCCAGCAGTTTAGGTAGCGGGAGTAGCGAGCAGTACTTC. Its protein is CASSLGSGSSEQYF.

V usage is TRBV12-5 and J usage is TRBJ1-1; tentative D call: TRBD1 (6 bases). In germline, CDR1 is LGHNT, CDR2 FRNRAP. CDR3 length: 15 amino acids. V lost 5 bases and J 1 base, leaving 14 bases between the germline ends. The CDR3 protein is CASGMTGGQNTEAFF. CDR3 nucleotide sequence: TGTGCTAGTGGTATGACAGGAGGACAGAACACTGAAGCTTTCTTT.

The chain combines TRBV11-2 with TRBJ2-2, with TRBD2 matching 10 bases. The CDR3 covers 14 residues. Germline V CDR1 and CDR2: SGHAT, FQNNGV. The ends lost 4 bases at V and 7 bases at J; junction bases unmatched: 3. The CDR3: CASSSLAGSGELFF. The CDR3 DNA sequence: TGTGCCAGCAGCTCACTAGCGGGAAGCGGGGAGCTGTTTTTT.

This clonotype was counted only a few times. CDR3 in amino acids: CASTSSPTGISDTQYF. DNA for the CDR3: TGTGCCAGTACCAGTTCCCCGACAGGAATAAGCGATACGCAGTATTTT. The rearrangement joins TRBV19 to TRBJ2-3, with a tentative D call TRBD1 (6 bases). CDR3 size: 16 residues. Germline V lookup: CDR1 LNHDA, CDR2 SQIVND (reference sequence). Trimming shortened V by 7 bases and J by 6 bases, and 23 bases separated the two germline ends.

The CDR3 sequence: CASSSQGGLLSEQFF. The CDR3 DNA reads as TGTGCCAGCAGTTCACAGGGGGGACTCCTATCTGAGCAGTTCTTC. The chain combines TRBV12-3 or TRBV12-4 with TRBJ2-1; 8 bases align to TRBD1. This CDR3 is 15 amino acids long. The V gene end was trimmed by 4 bases and the J gene end by 9 bases; junction bases not matched to a gene: 11.

This clonotype was observed a single time. CDR3 DNA sequence: TGTGCCTGGGTAGGGCAAGGGGGCTCCCTCTTCGAGCAGTACTTC. Protein: CAWVGQGGSLFEQYF. The chain employs TRBV30 and TRBJ2-7, with 7 bases matching TRBD1. The CDR3 has 15 amino acids. Germline CDR1 and CDR2: GTSNPN and SVGIG (reference sequence). V lost 5 bases to trimming and J lost 6 bases; unmatched junction nucleotides: 16.

This chain connects TRBV20-1 to TRBJ2-3; 7 bases match TRBD2. CDR3 size: 14 residues. Trimming removed 5 bases from V and 1 base from J; junction bases left unmatched: 6. Germline V gene data show CDR1 as DFQATT and CDR2 as SNEGSKA (reference sequence). The CDR3 spells CSAFPRGGTDTQYF. In DNA, the CDR3 is TGCAGTGCTTTCCCTCGGGGGGGCACAGATACGCAGTATTTT.

J is TRBJ2-5 and V is TRBV4-1; TRBD1 matches 8 bases. V shed 4 bases and J 5 bases; nucleotides not matched to a gene: 6. The CDR3 is 14 amino acids. Germline CDR1 is MGHRA and CDR2 is YSYEKL. DNA of the CDR3: TGCGCCAGCAGCCTGCGGACAGGGCAGGAGACCCAGTACTTC. It codes for CASSLRTGQETQYF.